This T cell receptor (beta chain) was sequenced during a study of T cell responses to AZD1222 COVID-19 vaccine. The table came from immunoSEQ multiplex PCR; TCRdb's copy has only in-frame clones and leaves some out. This table holds some 120,000 clones, roughly four fifths found once. The ends were cut back, 1 base at V and 8 bases at J, with 20 bases in the middle. The germline V gene encodes CDR1 SGHVS and CDR2 FNYEAQ. CDR3 size: 16 residues. This TCR was recovered from an adult in good health. This chain connects TRBV7-6 to TRBJ1-1; unclear D gene. The sequencing here drew on peripheral blood, taken on day 0 of AZD1222 vaccination. CDR3 in amino acids: CASSLGAAGENREAFF. CDR3 bases: TGTGCCAGCAGCTTAGGGGCGGCAGGTGAGAATAGGGAAGCTTTCTTT.